Each of the 2 T cell receptor beta chains below was sequenced from the same sample in a study of CD8+CD57+ T cells in acquired aplastic anemia. By flow cytometry, patients selected for sequencing had shown an expansion of CD8+CD57+ cells. Genomic DNA served as template for TCR beta VDJ and CDR3 profiling. TCRdb independently ran MiXCR on the reads; one entry per CDR3 protein. The table records roughly 200,000 distinct CDR3 sequences, roughly 65% of them present only once. The sequenced sample was sorted CD4+, CD8+, or CD8+CD57+ T cells (not recorded which) from PBMCs. These receptors were taken from a human donor with aplastic anemia.

This chain uses TRBV19 with TRBJ2-1; 11 bases are shared with TRBD2. This CDR3 has 17 amino acids. Germline V gives CDR1 LNHDA, CDR2 SQIVND (reference sequence). Germline trimming cut 1 base from V and 4 bases from J; bases unmatched to any gene: 6. The CDR3 reads CASSIGLGLADYNEQFF. CDR3 in DNA: TGTGCCAGTAGTATAGGGCTGGGACTAGCGGATTACAATGAGCAGTTCTTC.

Of note for this clonotype: The junction differs from germline at one of its ends, possibly a read error. This rearrangement joins TRBV27 to TRBJ2-5; the match to TRBD2 covers 7 bases. Per germline, CDR1 MNHEY and CDR2 SMNVEV (reference sequence). This CDR3 comprises 16 residues. The CDR3 nucleotides read TGTGCCAGCAGTTTCTTCGGGACTAAGGCCCAAGAGACCCAGCACTTC. Its translation is CASSFFGTKAQETQHF.